What follows is one TCR beta chain and its context. Its antigen is currently unknown. Investigators profiled TCR beta VDJ and CDR3 from genomic DNA template. TCRdb ran MiXCR on the reads and lists one entry per CDR3 protein. The sample has around 79,000 distinct CDR3 sequences, roughly two thirds seen once. These data come from a study of CD8+CD57+ T cells in acquired aplastic anemia. Study-level information: Mean DNA quantity obtained from sorted CD4+ and CD8+ cells was 3 to 4 ug.

Study-level points and caveats: Overlapping CD8+ CDR3 repertoires of patients and controls contained under 35 shared sequences. Patient and control CD8+ Simpson's diversity was not significantly different.

The germline V and J ends were trimmed by 8 bases and 5 bases, with 12 bases remaining between them. The CDR3 runs 12 residues. The sequenced patients had an expansion of CD8+CD57+ cells seen by flow cytometry. At blood sampling, none of the patients had yet received therapy. The source material was sorted CD4+, CD8+, or CD8+CD57+ T cells (not recorded which) from PBMCs. The V and J genes are TRBV12-3 or TRBV12-4 and TRBJ1-2, with a possible D match to TRBD1 (5 bases). This receptor was obtained from a human donor with aplastic anemia. The CDR3 protein is CASGARAYGYTF. Here the CDR3 DNA reads TGTGCCAGCGGGGCCCGGGCTTATGGCTACACCTTC.